These 18 T cell receptor beta chains came from one sample sequenced in a study of cytomegalovirus exposure and HLA in healthy donors. 60 Vbeta and 13 Jbeta primers were used in PCR. Method: immunoSEQ multiplex PCR; TCRdb's copy keeps in-frame clones and lacks some. The top ten clones hold roughly 13% of a sample with 150,000 to 160,000 clones, over 70% of them seen once. Sequencing used PBMCs. The receptor source for this set is a man aged 25-45 years in good health and CMV-seropositive.

This clone was picked up a small number of times. The chain links TRBV5-4 to TRBJ1-4; 10 bases agree with TRBD1. The ends lost 4 bases at V and 8 bases at J; junction bases unmatched: 8. Germline lookup yields CDR1 SGHNT and CDR2 YYREEE (reference sequence). This CDR3 is built from 15 residues. CDR3 in amino acids: CASSDPGQGSEKLFF. The CDR3 bases are TGTGCCAGCAGCGACCCGGGACAGGGGAGCGAAAAACTGTTTTTT.

This sequence joins TRBV2 and TRBJ1-5, with D unresolved. The CDR3 is made up of 13 amino acids. Germline values: CDR1 SNHLY, CDR2 FYNNEI. V was shortened by 7 bases and J by 1 base, with 8 bases between the two germline ends. The CDR3 coding sequence is TGTGCCAGCAACACGTGGAGCAATCAGCCCCAGCATTTT. Residues: CASNTWSNQPQHF.

This chain connects TRBV14 to TRBJ2-1, with a weak D call TRBD2 (6 bases). The CDR3 extends over 13 amino acids. Germline assignment: CDR1 SGHDN and CDR2 FVKESK. Trimming stripped 4 bases from V and 5 bases from J, with 9 bases between. The CDR3 sequence is CASSRGLNNEQFF. The CDR3 bases are TGTGCCAGCAGCCGCGGACTAAACAATGAGCAGTTCTTC.

The chain uses TRBV7-8 and TRBJ1-1, with TRBD1 identical over 8 bases. The V gene's germline CDR1 is SGHVS and CDR2 FQNEAQ. The trim removed 5 bases at V and 4 bases at J, leaving 3 bases unmatched. The CDR3 loop spans 13 amino acids. CDR3 sequence (DNA): TGTGCCAGCAGCCCGGACAGGGTCACTGAAGCTTTCTTT. Protein: CASSPDRVTEAFF.

The gene calls are TRBV15 and TRBJ2-1, with D possibly TRBD1 on 6 matching bases. Trimming took off 1 base at V and 7 bases at J, with 20 bases between the two ends. The CDR3 spans 17 residues. Per germline, CDR1 LNHNV and CDR2 YYDKDF (reference sequence). The DNA for the CDR3 is TGTGCCACCAGCAGAGGTGACAGGAGACGAGGCGTAAATGAGCAGTTCTTC. Translating it yields CATSRGDRRRGVNEQFF. Full variable domain (outside the CDR3, taken from reference TRBV15 and TRBJ2-1): DAMVIQNPRYQVTQFGKPVTLSCSQTLNHNVMYWYQQKSSQAPKLLFHYYDKDFNNEADTPDNFQSRRPNTSFCFLDIRSPGLGDTAMYLCATSRGDRRRGVNEQFFGPGTRLTVL.

This clone was seen only once. J is TRBJ1-6 and V is TRBV25-1; a weak D match, TRBD1 (5 bases). The germline V gene encodes CDR1 MGHDK and CDR2 SYGVNS. The V and J ends lost 4 bases and 1 base respectively, with 8 bases between them. There are 15 residues in the CDR3. CDR3 protein: CASSGGGSYNSPLHF. CDR3 bases: TGTGCCAGCAGTGGGGGGGGATCCTATAATTCACCCCTCCACTTT. Full variable domain (missing parts from reference TRBV25-1 and TRBJ1-6): EADIYQTPRYLVIGTGKKITLECSQTMGHDKMYWYQQDPGMELHLIHYSYGVNSTEKGDLSSESTVSRIRTEHFPLTLESARPSHTSQYLCASSGGGSYNSPLHFGNGTRLTVT.

J is TRBJ1-5 and V is TRBV2; D perhaps matches TRBD1 (6 bases). V dropped 6 bases and J dropped 4 bases, with 13 bases sitting between them. The CDR3 has 14 amino acids. Germline values: CDR1 SNHLY, CDR2 FYNNEI. CDR3 in DNA: TGTGCCAGCAGCCTTGCACAGGGTAATCAGCCCCAGCATTTT. This encodes CASSLAQGNQPQHF.

This clone was observed a few times. The gene calls are TRBV28 and TRBJ1-2; D might be TRBD1 (5 bases). CDR3 length: 11 amino acids. Deletions cut 6 bases from V and 8 bases from J, with 10 bases between. From germline, CDR1 is MDHEN and CDR2 SYDVKM. CDR3 residues: CASRGQGGYTF. The CDR3 region has the DNA TGTGCCAGCAGGGGGCAAGGGGGCTACACCTTC.

This clone was observed a few times. V gene TRBV7-2 combines with J gene TRBJ2-7, with TRBD1 identical over 9 bases. Germline loops: CDR1 SGHTA, CDR2 FQGNSA. Trimming removed 5 bases from V and 2 bases from J; junction bases left unmatched: 7. There are 15 residues in the CDR3. CDR3 loop: CASSPRDRVAYEQYF. Written as DNA, the CDR3 is TGTGCCAGCAGCCCCAGGGACAGGGTAGCCTACGAGCAGTACTTC.

This clone was detected only a few times. This sequence joins TRBV14 and TRBJ2-7; 10 positions agree with TRBD2. The germline V gene has CDR1 SGHDN and CDR2 FVKESK. The CDR3 covers 16 residues. The ends lost 5 bases at V and 3 bases at J; junction bases unmatched: 10. CDR3 loop: CASSLMGLAGVYEQYF. For the CDR3, the DNA is TGTGCCAGCAGCTTGATGGGGCTAGCGGGAGTCTACGAGCAGTACTTC.

J is TRBJ1-4 and V is TRBV6-1; 7 positions agree with TRBD1. Germline V CDR1 and CDR2: MNHNS, SASEGT. The CDR3 length is 13 residues. The trim removed 7 bases at V and 3 bases at J, leaving 2 bases unmatched. The CDR3 loop reads CASKGTANEKLFF. The CDR3 DNA is TGTGCCAGCAAAGGGACAGCTAATGAAAAACTGTTTTTT.

This clone turned up a few times. This rearrangement joins TRBV27 to TRBJ1-1, with 8 bases that match TRBD1. CDR3 length equals 14 residues. The ends lost 6 bases at V and 4 bases at J; junction bases unmatched: 7. The germline CDR1 and CDR2 sequences are MNHEY and SMNVEV (reference sequence). The CDR3 here is CASRITGGPTEAFF. The CDR3 DNA reads as TGTGCCAGCAGGATTACAGGGGGACCCACTGAAGCTTTCTTT.

The chain employs TRBV27 and TRBJ2-2; possible D gene TRBD1, 6 bases. The V end lost 3 bases, the J end lost 2 bases, and 13 bases lay between the germline ends. The CDR3 loop spans 16 amino acids. CDR1 is MNHEY, CDR2 SMNVEV, per germline (reference sequence). This CDR3 is CASSFYRVANTGELFF. As DNA, the CDR3 is TGTGCCAGCAGTTTTTACAGGGTTGCAAACACCGGGGAGCTGTTTTTT.

This chain connects TRBV5-1 to TRBJ2-3, with TRBD2 matching over 14 bases. In germline, CDR1 is SGHRS, CDR2 YFSETQ. There are 16 residues in the CDR3. V was pared by 1 base and J by 7 bases, with 5 bases of the junction left unmatched. The CDR3 nucleotides read TGCGCCAGCAGCTTGACGGGACTAGCGGGGGAGCATACGCAGTATTTT. Amino acids: CASSLTGLAGEHTQYF.

The chain has TRBV28 and TRBJ1-2; 7 nucleotides align to TRBD1. J gave up 4 bases and V 1 base, and 6 bases lay outside the gene matches. Germline lookup yields CDR1 MDHEN and CDR2 SYDVKM. CDR3 length equals 15 residues. Here the CDR3 reads CASSLSDRKAYGYTF. DNA of the CDR3: TGTGCCAGCAGTTTATCGGACAGGAAAGCCTATGGCTACACCTTC.

This clone came up a few times. This chain connects TRBV30 to TRBJ2-3; 8 positions agree with TRBD1. This CDR3 is built from 17 residues. The V segment lost 1 base and the J segment 0 bases; nucleotides outside the gene matches: 9. From germline, CDR1 is GTSNPN and CDR2 SVGIG (reference sequence). This CDR3 reads CAWSDRRQGKSTDTQYF. The CDR3 coding sequence is TGTGCCTGGAGTGACCGGAGACAGGGGAAAAGCACAGATACGCAGTATTTT.

This clone was observed a few times. The gene calls are TRBV19 and TRBJ1-4; no definite D call. CDR1 is LNHDA and CDR2 is SQIVND in the germline V gene (reference sequence). The V end was cut by 7 bases, the J end by 7 bases, with 13 bases between. CDR3 length: 13 residues. In DNA, the CDR3 is TGTGCCAGTAAGAAGGGCGGGTTTGAAAAACTGTTTTTT. Amino acids: CASKKGGFEKLFF.

The V gene is TRBV10-3, the J gene TRBJ1-4, with a possible D match to TRBD1 (6 bases). CDR3 size: 13 residues. Germline V gene data show CDR1 as ENHRY and CDR2 as SYGVKD. The V end was cut by 10 bases, the J end by 6 bases, with 15 bases between. CDR3 sequence (DNA): TGTGCCACCAAGGCAGGGGCTGATGAAAAACTGTTTTTT. Residues: CATKAGADEKLFF.